This TCR beta chain was identified in a study of cytomegalovirus exposure and HLA in healthy donors. Study-wide results and caveats: In the 120 or so validation repertoires, approximately 94% of cluster scores exceeded 0, per a later analysis. The classifier was said to identify cytomegalovirus status with high specificity and sensitivity. The study listed roughly 160 cytomegalovirus-associated TCR beta chains. The majority of TCR sequences were rare, yet some public TCRs appeared in many donors.

On this clone: What it binds is not known.

Sequencing used immunoSEQ multiplex PCR; TCRdb keeps in-frame clones, though not all of them. The data contain 120,000 or so clones, 85% to 90% of them singletons. Sequencing was carried out using PBMCs. This sequence was found in a woman aged 18-29 years in good health and CMV-seronegative.

CDR3 protein: CASSEWVGGSGNTIYF. As DNA, the CDR3 is TGTGCCAGCAGTGAATGGGTCGGAGGGTCTGGAAACACCATATATTTT. The chain joins TRBV25-1 to TRBJ1-3; D gene ambiguous. The V end lost 1 base, the J end lost 1 base, and 11 bases lay between the germline ends. The germline V gene has CDR1 MGHDK and CDR2 SYGVNS. The CDR3 has 16 amino acids.